The 5 T cell receptor beta chains in this list originate from one sample, sequenced in a study of molecular identifiers for immune sequencing clone quantification (dated by TCRdb to 2016 to 2019). Library method: PCR. TCRdb names Illumina HiSeq 4000 as the instrument used. TCRdb reanalyzed the raw reads on its own, using fastp at Q25 for trimming and MiXCR for clone calling, and kept in-frame beta chains. A single entry per CDR3 protein holds the most common genes and DNA from its merged rows. The sample includes 490,000 or so distinct CDR3 sequences, with about 20% observed a single time. Together, the top ten hold 0.65% to 0.95% of the sample. Sequencing input: naive CD8+ T cells from blood, with Jurkat cell RNA spiked in. The sample's cell subset or site label is to be understood as: FACS-sorted CD8+CD4-CCR7+CD45RA+ naive T cells. The receptors originated from a human donor in good health. Some libraries in this study had Jurkat cell RNA spiked in.

This clonotype was seen only a few times. The CDR3 DNA sequence: TGTGCCGATAACGATGAGCAGTTCTTC. Amino acid sequence: CADNDEQFF. This rearrangement joins TRBV7-9 to TRBJ2-1; the D is unclear. This CDR3 contains 9 residues. Trimming pared 11 bases from V and 8 bases from J, leaving 7 bases between. CDR1 SEHNR and CDR2 FQNEAQ come from the germline V gene (reference sequence).

The chain has TRBV5-6 and TRBJ1-1; D gene uncertain. Trimming took off 2 bases at V and 7 bases at J, with 9 bases between the two ends. The CDR3 loop spans 12 amino acids. Looked up from germline, CDR1 is SGHDT and CDR2 is YYEEEE. The CDR3, as DNA: TGTGCCAGCAGCTTTGATTTGGATGAAGCTTTCTTT. As protein: CASSFDLDEAFF.

This clonotype was counted many times. This rearrangement joins TRBV13 to TRBJ1-4; 7 bases match TRBD1. This CDR3 spans 15 amino acids. V lost 5 bases, J lost 8 bases, and 11 bases stayed unmatched. Germline CDR1 reads PRHDT; CDR2 reads FYEKMQ (reference sequence). The CDR3 here is CASSTRDSSGEKLFF. DNA of the CDR3: TGTGCCAGCAGCACCCGGGACAGCTCGGGCGAAAAACTGTTTTTT.

The gene calls are TRBV27 and TRBJ2-5; D remains unclear. Germline CDR1 is MNHEY and CDR2 is SMNVEV (reference sequence). Trimming cost V 6 bases and J 0 bases, with 14 bases left between them. This CDR3 region has 15 residues. The DNA of the CDR3 is TGTGCCAGCAGCCCGTTGACACCTTACCAAGAGACCCAGTACTTC. It yields the protein CASSPLTPYQETQYF.

Concerning this clonotype: A much larger clonotype is one base distant, so this may be a read error. The gene calls are TRBV5-4 and TRBJ2-7; maybe TRBD2 (5 bases). Trimming removed 4 bases at V and 7 bases at J, with 21 bases between. Germline V gives CDR1 SGHNT, CDR2 YYREEE (reference sequence). CDR3 length equals 15 residues. Here the CDR3 DNA reads TGTGCCAGCAGCGTCACCGGGAACCCTACTTCAGAGCAGTACTTC. Protein product: CASSVTGNPTSEQYF.